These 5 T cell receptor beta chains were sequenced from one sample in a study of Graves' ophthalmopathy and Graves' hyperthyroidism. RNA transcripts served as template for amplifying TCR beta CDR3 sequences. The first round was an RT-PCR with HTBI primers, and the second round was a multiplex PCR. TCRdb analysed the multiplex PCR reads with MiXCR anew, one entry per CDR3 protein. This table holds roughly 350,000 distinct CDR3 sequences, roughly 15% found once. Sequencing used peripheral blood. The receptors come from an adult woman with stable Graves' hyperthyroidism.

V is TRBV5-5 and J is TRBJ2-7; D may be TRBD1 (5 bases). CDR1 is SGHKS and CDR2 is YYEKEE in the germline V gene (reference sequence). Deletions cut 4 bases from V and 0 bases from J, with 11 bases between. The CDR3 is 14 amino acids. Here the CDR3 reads CASSLRVSSYEQYF. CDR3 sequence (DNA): TGTGCCAGCAGCCTCAGGGTTAGCTCCTACGAGCAGTACTTC.

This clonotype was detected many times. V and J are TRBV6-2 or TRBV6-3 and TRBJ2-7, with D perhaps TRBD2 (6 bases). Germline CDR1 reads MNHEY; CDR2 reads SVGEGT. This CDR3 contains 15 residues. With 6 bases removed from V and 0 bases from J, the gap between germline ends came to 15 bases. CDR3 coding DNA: TGTGCCAGCAGGCAGCTGGGGAGGCCCTCCTACGAGCAGTACTTC. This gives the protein CASRQLGRPSYEQYF.

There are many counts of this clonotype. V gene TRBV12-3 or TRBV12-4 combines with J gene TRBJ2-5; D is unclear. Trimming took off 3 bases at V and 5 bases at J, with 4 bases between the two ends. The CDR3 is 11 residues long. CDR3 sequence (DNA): TGTGCCAGCAGTTTTACCGAGACCCAGTACTTC. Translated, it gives CASSFTETQYF.

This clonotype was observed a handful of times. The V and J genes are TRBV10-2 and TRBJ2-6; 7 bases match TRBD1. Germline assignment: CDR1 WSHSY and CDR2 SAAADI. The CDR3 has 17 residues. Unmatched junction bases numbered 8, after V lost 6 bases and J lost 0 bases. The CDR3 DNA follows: TGCGCCAGCAGCCAGGACAGGAAACTCTCTGGGGCCAACGTCCTGACTTTC. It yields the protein CASSQDRKLSGANVLTF.

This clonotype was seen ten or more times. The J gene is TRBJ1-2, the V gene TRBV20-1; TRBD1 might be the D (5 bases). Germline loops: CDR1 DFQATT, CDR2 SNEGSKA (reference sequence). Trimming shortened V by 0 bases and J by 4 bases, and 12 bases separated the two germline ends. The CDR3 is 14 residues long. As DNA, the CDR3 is TGCAGTGCTAGAGACCGGACAATATCCTATGGCTACACCTTC. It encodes CSARDRTISYGYTF.